Below are 19 T cell receptor beta chains sequenced from a single sample in a study of T-cell memory formation after mild COVID-19. From the 5' RACE reads, TCRdb called clonotypes with MiXCR, one entry per CDR3 protein. Here the sample spans around 410,000 distinct CDR3 sequences, 20% to 25% being singletons. Sequencing was performed on PBMCs or a T cell subset sorted from them (not recorded which). These receptors were collected from an adult woman who had mild COVID-19 (a few samples of this study predate the infection). Cell type and time point are not known.

The sample holds a few counts of this clonotype. The gene calls are TRBV5-1 and TRBJ2-2, with TRBD2 as a possible D gene (6 bases). V lost 2 bases and J 0 bases, leaving 8 bases between the germline ends. The CDR3 runs 15 residues. The germline gives CDR1 SGHRS, CDR2 YFSETQ. Here the CDR3 DNA reads TGCGCCAGCAGCTTAGGGACTTCGAACACCGGGGAGCTGTTTTTT. Protein: CASSLGTSNTGELFF.

This chain joins TRBV7-3 and TRBJ2-3, with D uncertain. V lost 5 bases and J 0 bases, leaving 9 bases between the germline ends. Germline V lookup: CDR1 SGHTA, CDR2 FQGTGA. The CDR3 totals 14 residues. CDR3 in amino acids: CASSHRSSTDTQYF. The CDR3 coding sequence is TGTGCCAGCAGCCACCGTTCCAGCACAGATACGCAGTATTTT.

This clonotype was counted a few times. The V and J genes are TRBV27 and TRBJ2-7, with 10 bases that match TRBD1. The CDR3 is made up of 14 amino acids. Germline V gives CDR1 MNHEY, CDR2 SMNVEV (reference sequence). V lost 5 bases to trimming and J lost 3 bases; unmatched junction nucleotides: 4. CDR3 in amino acids: CASSVDRGNYEQYF. CDR3 nucleotides: TGTGCCAGCAGTGTGGACAGGGGGAACTACGAGCAGTACTTC.

This clonotype was counted at least ten times. V and J are TRBV7-9 and TRBJ2-7; D gene unclear. The CDR3 extends over 13 amino acids. V was pared by 1 base and J by 4 bases, with 8 bases between. Germline V gene sequence: CDR1 SEHNR, CDR2 FQNEAQ (reference sequence). The chain's CDR3 is CASSLESGYEQYF. As DNA, the CDR3 is TGTGCCAGCAGCTTAGAGTCAGGTTACGAGCAGTACTTC.

This clonotype showed up just a few times. The chain's CDR3 is CASSLGGMGTDTQYF. CDR3 nucleotide sequence: TGTGCCAGCAGCTTAGGAGGCATGGGCACAGATACGCAGTATTTT. The genes are TRBV7-3 and TRBJ2-3, with D possibly being TRBD2 (5 bases). CDR3 length equals 15 residues. Germline-derived CDR1 and CDR2 are SGHTA and FQGTGA. V lost 2 bases, J lost 1 base, and 10 bases lay in between.

This clonotype was picked up a small number of times. This CDR3 reads CASRPGTGPRNIQYF. The CDR3 DNA reads as TGTGCCAGCAGGCCCGGGACAGGCCCGCGAAACATTCAGTACTTC. The gene calls are TRBV28 and TRBJ2-4, with 8 bases identical to TRBD1. This CDR3 has 15 residues. With V trimmed by 6 bases and J by 6 bases, 10 bases remained unmatched. Germline lookup yields CDR1 MDHEN and CDR2 SYDVKM.

This clonotype has a handful of counts. V gene TRBV6-5 combines with J gene TRBJ2-7; 9 nucleotides line up with TRBD1. The trim removed 2 bases at V and 5 bases at J, leaving 4 bases unmatched. The CDR3 loop spans 14 amino acids. Germline V lookup: CDR1 MNHEY, CDR2 SVGAGI. CDR3 amino acids: CASSYGQGLDEQYF. DNA for the CDR3: TGTGCCAGCAGTTACGGACAGGGGTTAGACGAGCAGTACTTC.

V is TRBV29-1 and J is TRBJ2-7; D perhaps matches TRBD1 (6 bases). V shed 3 bases and J shed 4 bases, with 16 bases lying between them. The CDR3 covers 14 residues. Per the germline V gene, CDR1 is SQVTM and CDR2 is ANQGSEA. The CDR3 is CSVDLGSRGYEQYF. DNA of the CDR3: TGCAGCGTTGACTTGGGTAGCAGGGGATACGAGCAGTACTTC.

This clonotype has just a few counts. The rearrangement uses TRBV6-2 or TRBV6-3 and TRBJ1-2; no firm D call. Germline CDR1 is MNHEY and CDR2 is SVGEGT. Trimming removed 2 bases at V and 0 bases at J, with 4 bases between. This CDR3 region has 13 residues. The DNA of the CDR3 is TGTGCCAGCAGTTACGGTCCTAACTATGGCTACACCTTC. It specifies CASSYGPNYGYTF.

DNA for the CDR3: TGTGCCAGTAGTATGGGACACACCGCCGCCTACGAGCAGTACTTC. It is translated as CASSMGHTAAYEQYF. The gene calls are TRBV19 and TRBJ2-7; D perhaps matches TRBD1 (6 bases). V gave up 3 bases and J gave up 2 bases, with 14 bases separating them. The CDR3 runs 15 residues. The germline V gene encodes CDR1 LNHDA and CDR2 SQIVND (reference sequence).

This clonotype was counted between two and nine times. This chain joins TRBV6-5 and TRBJ1-6; tentatively, D is TRBD1 (5 bases). Trimming cost V 5 bases and J 8 bases, with 10 bases left between them. The CDR3 runs to 13 residues. Germline lookup yields CDR1 MNHEY and CDR2 SVGAGI. The CDR3 DNA is TGTGCCAGCAGTCCTCGGGGGTATTCACCCCTCCACTTT. Translating gives CASSPRGYSPLHF.

The chain links TRBV20-1 to TRBJ1-2, with a weak D call TRBD1 (5 bases). The CDR3 sequence is 15 residues long. V was clipped by 5 bases and J by 2 bases, with 18 bases between them. CDR1 is DFQATT, CDR2 SNEGSKA, per germline (reference sequence). The CDR3 nucleotides read TGCAGTGCTGGGACGACAGTAAGGGGAAACTATGGCTACACCTTC. This translates into CSAGTTVRGNYGYTF.

The V gene is TRBV11-2, the J gene TRBJ1-3, with D tentatively TRBD1 (6 bases). This CDR3 region has 15 residues. Germline CDR1 reads SGHAT; CDR2 reads FQNNGV. The V end was cut by 5 bases, the J end by 0 bases, with 11 bases between. This CDR3 reads CASSIDRPSGNTIYF. The CDR3, as DNA: TGTGCCAGCAGCATCGACAGGCCCTCTGGAAACACCATATATTTT.

This CDR3 reads CASSLNSDTNQPQHF. CDR3 sequence (DNA): TGTGCCAGCAGCTTAAATTCGGATACTAATCAGCCCCAGCATTTT. The chain links TRBV7-9 to TRBJ1-5; no definite D call. The CDR3 has 15 amino acids. Germline-derived CDR1 and CDR2 are SEHNR and FQNEAQ (reference sequence). Trimming removed 2 bases at V and 4 bases at J, with 12 bases between.

The chain has TRBV6-1 and TRBJ1-3, with D uncertain. The V end was cut by 6 bases, the J end by 0 bases, with 6 bases between. Germline CDR1 reads MNHNS; CDR2 reads SASEGT. The CDR3 runs 13 residues. CDR3 in DNA: TGTGCCAGCAGGGCAAACTCTGGAAACACCATATATTTT. The encoded protein is CASRANSGNTIYF.

This clonotype has only a few counts. The chain joins TRBV7-2 to TRBJ1-6, with D maybe TRBD1 (5 bases). CDR1 and CDR2 from the germline V gene are SGHTA and FQGNSA. The CDR3 consists of 16 residues. The germline V and J ends were trimmed by 5 bases and 10 bases, with 21 bases remaining between them. In nucleotides, the CDR3 is TGTGCCAGCAGCACCCAGACAGCTGCTACTGGGTCACCCCTCCACTTT. Residues: CASSTQTAATGSPLHF.

The sample holds a few counts of this clonotype. The rearrangement joins TRBV18 to TRBJ2-2; possible D gene TRBD1, 6 bases. The CDR3 loop spans 16 amino acids. Germline V CDR1 and CDR2: KGHSH, LQKENI. V lost 3 bases to trimming and J lost 1 base, with 12 bases between them. The CDR3 DNA sequence: TGTGCCAGCTCACCTGTGGGGGCGATGAACACCGGGGAGCTGTTTTTT. It specifies CASSPVGAMNTGELFF.

The sample holds a few counts of this clonotype. The chain has TRBV12-3 or TRBV12-4 and TRBJ1-2, with D perhaps TRBD1 (5 bases). V lost 4 bases and J 8 bases, leaving 11 bases between the germline ends. The CDR3 is 12 amino acids. The CDR3 region has the DNA TGTGCCAGCAGTTCAGGGTGGGAGGGCTACACCTTC. Its protein product is CASSSGWEGYTF.

A few counts support this clonotype. V usage is TRBV7-9 and J usage is TRBJ2-7; D remains unclear. The V gene's germline CDR1 is SEHNR and CDR2 FQNEAQ (reference sequence). CDR3 length: 16 residues. With 4 bases removed from V and 0 bases from J, the gap between germline ends came to 16 bases. The CDR3 sequence is CASSSPLGSHSYEQYF. DNA for the CDR3: TGTGCCAGCAGCTCCCCTTTGGGCAGTCACTCCTACGAGCAGTACTTC.